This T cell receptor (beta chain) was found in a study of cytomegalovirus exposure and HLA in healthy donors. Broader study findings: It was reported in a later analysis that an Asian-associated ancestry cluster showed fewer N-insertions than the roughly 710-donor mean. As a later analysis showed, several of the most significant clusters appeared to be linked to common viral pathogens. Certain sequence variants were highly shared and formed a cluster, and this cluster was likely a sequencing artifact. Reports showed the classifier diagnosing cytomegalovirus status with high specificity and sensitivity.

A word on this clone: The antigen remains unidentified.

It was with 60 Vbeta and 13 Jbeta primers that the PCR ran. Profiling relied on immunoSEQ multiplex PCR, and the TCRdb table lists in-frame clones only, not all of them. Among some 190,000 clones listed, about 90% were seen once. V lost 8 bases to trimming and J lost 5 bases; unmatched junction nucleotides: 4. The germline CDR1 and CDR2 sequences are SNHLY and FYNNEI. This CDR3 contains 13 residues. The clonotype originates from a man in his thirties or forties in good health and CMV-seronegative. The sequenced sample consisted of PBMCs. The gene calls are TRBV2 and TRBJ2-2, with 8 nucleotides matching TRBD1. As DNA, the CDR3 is TGTGCCAGCGGGACAGGACCAACCGGGGAGCTGTTTTTT. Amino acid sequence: CASGTGPTGELFF.